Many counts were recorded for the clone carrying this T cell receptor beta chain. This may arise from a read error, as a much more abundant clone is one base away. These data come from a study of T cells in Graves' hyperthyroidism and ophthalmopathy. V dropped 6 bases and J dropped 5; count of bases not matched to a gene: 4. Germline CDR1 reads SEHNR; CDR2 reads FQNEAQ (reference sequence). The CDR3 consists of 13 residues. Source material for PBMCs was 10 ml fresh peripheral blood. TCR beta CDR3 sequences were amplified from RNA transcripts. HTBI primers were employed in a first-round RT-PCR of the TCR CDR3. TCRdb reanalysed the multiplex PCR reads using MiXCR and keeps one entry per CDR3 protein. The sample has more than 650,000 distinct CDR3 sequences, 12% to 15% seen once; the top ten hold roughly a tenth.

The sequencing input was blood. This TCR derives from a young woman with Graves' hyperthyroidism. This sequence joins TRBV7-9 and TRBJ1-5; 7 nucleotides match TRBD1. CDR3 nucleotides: TGTGCCAGCAGTGGGGACAGCGATCAGCCCCAGCATTTT. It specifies CASSGDSDQPQHF. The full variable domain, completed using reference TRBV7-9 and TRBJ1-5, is DTGVSQNPRHKITKRGQNVTFRCDPISEHNRLYWYRQTLGQGPEFLTYFQNEAQLEKSRLLSDRFSAERPKGSFSTLEIQRTEQGDSAMYLCASSGDSDQPQHFGDGTRLSIL.